This T cell receptor beta chain is from a study of T-cell memory formation after mild COVID-19. Study findings and constraints: Certain responding clones were present in pre-infection memory, suggesting participation of cross-reactive memory. Researchers report contracting CD4+ clones mostly in CM and EM, with CD8+ clones in EMRA. Clones that contracted from day 15 to 85 were balanced CD4/CD8, while later expanders leaned CD4+.

TCRdb processed the 5' RACE reads anew with MiXCR; each CDR3 protein has one entry. The sample includes some 350,000 distinct CDR3 sequences, about an eighth of them seen just once. On this clonotype: The antigen is not known. A read error may account for a junction end that differs from germline.

This CDR3 has 14 amino acids. Germline V gene lookup returns CDR1 SGHTA and CDR2 FQGNSA. The genes are TRBV7-2 and TRBJ1-1, with 7 nucleotides matching TRBD1. The receptor was isolated from a man in his late teens or twenties who had mild COVID-19 (a few samples of this study predate the infection). Cell type and time point are not known. Sequencing was carried out using PBMCs or a T cell subset sorted from them (not recorded which). CDR3 in DNA: TGTGTCAGCAGCTTGGACAGGATTGGTACTGAAGCTTTCTTT. This codes for CVSSLDRIGTEAFF.